Listed below are T cell receptor beta chains from one sample, sequenced in a study of T-cell reconstitution after alpha-beta-depleted transplantation in children. In TCRdb, the PCR reads were re-called with MiXCR into one record per CDR3 protein. This sample has about 160,000 distinct CDR3 sequences, with around 10% found just once. The input for sequencing was PBMCs, taken before TCRalphabeta/CD19-depleted stem cell transplant. The receptors originated from a boy aged 2 to 10 with acute myeloid leukemia, due to receive a stem cell transplant. The CDR3 runs from the conserved cysteine through the conserved F or W. The D gene is left open where the match is weak. Clone size appears in some rows only: once, few, many, or a class for an expanded clone.

TRBV14	NA	12	many	TRBJ1-2	CASSQGNYGYTF	TGTGCCAGCAGCCAGGGGAACTATGGCTACACCTTC
TRBV5-1	NA	12	many	TRBJ2-3	CASSPFSDTQYF	TGCGCCAGCAGCCCCTTCTCAGATACGCAGTATTTT
TRBV20-1	NA	15	many	TRBJ1-5	CSARDERFGNQPQHF	TGCAGTGCTAGAGATGAAAGGTTTGGCAATCAGCCCCAGCATTTT
TRBV4-2	TRBD2	17	many	TRBJ2-3	CASSQELAGGPTDTQYF	TGTGCCAGCAGCCAAGAACTAGCGGGAGGGCCGACAGATACGCAGTATTTT
TRBV12-3/TRBV12-4	NA	16	few	TRBJ1-2	CASSLSLNPLGYGYTF	TGTGCCAGCAGTTTGAGCCTTAACCCTCTAGGCTATGGCTACACCTTC
TRBV20-1	TRBD1	13	many	TRBJ1-5	CSALDRASQPQHF	TGCAGTGCGCTCGACAGGGCGAGTCAGCCCCAGCATTTT
TRBV20-1	NA	14	many	TRBJ1-1	CSAREGRGHTEAFF	TGCAGTGCTAGAGAGGGCAGGGGACACACTGAAGCTTTCTTT
TRBV7-2	NA	13	many	TRBJ2-1	CASSPDSYNEQFF	TGTGCCAGCAGCCCCGACAGTTACAATGAGCAGTTCTTC
TRBV29-1	NA	14	many	TRBJ1-2	CSAATGWNDYGYTF	TGCAGCGCCGCTACAGGGTGGAACGACTATGGCTACACCTTC
TRBV10-2	TRBD2	15	many	TRBJ2-5	CASLGAGGVIETQYF	TGCGCCAGCCTTGGGGCTGGGGGGGTCATTGAGACCCAGTACTTC
TRBV12-3/TRBV12-4	TRBD1	15	many	TRBJ1-4	CASRQQGPEEEKLFF	TGTGCCAGCAGGCAACAGGGGCCGGAGGAGGAAAAACTGTTTTTT
TRBV4-1	NA	15	many	TRBJ1-5	CASSQHQGMGQPQHF	TGCGCCAGCAGCCAACACCAGGGGATGGGCCAGCCCCAGCATTTT
TRBV7-9	NA	16	many	TRBJ2-2	CASMTTDTPRTGELFF	TGTGCCAGCATGACGACCGACACCCCAAGGACCGGGGAGCTGTTTTTT
TRBV5-1	TRBD1	14	many	TRBJ2-2	CASSLDRETGELFF	TGCGCCAGCAGCCTCGACAGGGAGACCGGGGAGCTGTTTTTT
TRBV7-2	NA	11	many	TRBJ1-4	CASSLNEKLFF	TGTGCCAGCAGCTTGAATGAAAAACTGTTTTTT
TRBV24-1	TRBD2	14	many	TRBJ2-2	CATSTSGRTGELFF	TGTGCCACCAGTACTAGCGGGAGGACCGGGGAGCTGTTTTTT
TRBV11-2	TRBD1	17	many	TRBJ1-2	CASSEPDRGRSNYVYTF	TGTGCCAGCAGTGAGCCCGACAGGGGGCGGTCAAACTATGTCTACACCTTC
TRBV11-3	NA	16	NA	TRBJ2-2	CASSLGNRPGGGELFF	TGTGCCAGCAGCCTGGGGAATAGACCCGGAGGAGGGGAGCTGTTTTTT
TRBV7-6	TRBD2	17	NA	TRBJ2-5	CASSSLTSGGQQETQYF	TGTGCCAGCAGCTCCTTGACTAGCGGGGGACAACAAGAGACCCAGTACTTC
TRBV5-1	NA	12	many	TRBJ2-3	CASRRDTDTQYF	TGCGCCAGCCGAAGAGACACAGATACGCAGTATTTT
TRBV12-3/TRBV12-4	NA	14	many	TRBJ1-5	CASSFLRANQPQHF	TGTGCCAGCAGTTTTCTCAGGGCCAATCAGCCCCAGCATTTT
TRBV29-1	NA	10	many	TRBJ2-1	CSVETLEQFF	TGCAGCGTTGAGACACTTGAGCAGTTCTTC
TRBV7-9	NA	11	many	TRBJ2-7	CASSRDTEQYF	TGTGCCAGCAGCCGGGACACCGAGCAGTACTTC
TRBV13	TRBD2	16	many	TRBJ2-2	CASSFLAGGNTGELFF	TGTGCCAGCAGCTTTCTAGCGGGGGGCAACACCGGGGAGCTGTTTTTT
TRBV15	TRBD2	16	many	TRBJ2-3	CATSRDNSGAPDTQYF	TGTGCCACCAGCAGAGACAACAGCGGGGCCCCAGATACGCAGTATTTT
TRBV6-2/TRBV6-3	NA	16	many	TRBJ2-2	CASSYPRERRTGELFF	TGTGCCAGCAGTTACCCCCGGGAGAGAAGAACCGGGGAGCTGTTTTTT
TRBV5-3	NA	14	NA	TRBJ2-7	CARSRRSLIYEQYF	TGTGCCAGAAGCAGGAGGAGCCTAATTTACGAGCAGTACTTC
TRBV15	NA	15	many	TRBJ1-2	CATSDWTATNYGYTF	TGTGCCACCAGCGATTGGACAGCTACCAACTATGGCTACACCTTC
TRBV3-1	TRBD2	16	many	TRBJ2-5	CASSPSRGGARETQYF	TGTGCCAGCAGCCCCTCTCGCGGGGGGGCAAGAGAGACCCAGTACTTC
TRBV5-1	NA	14	many	TRBJ2-2	CASALATNTGELFF	TGCGCCAGCGCCCTAGCGACGAACACCGGGGAGCTGTTTTTT
TRBV5-1	TRBD1	15	many	TRBJ1-1	CASSWDSLMNTEAFF	TGCGCCAGCAGCTGGGACAGCCTCATGAACACTGAAGCTTTCTTT
TRBV29-1	NA	14	few	TRBJ2-5	CSVDDTGEAETQYF	TGCAGCGTTGATGATACAGGGGAGGCAGAGACCCAGTACTTC
TRBV6-4	TRBD2	22	many	TRBJ2-3	CASSHKWTSGRNKVPHTDTQYF	TGTGCCAGCAGTCACAAGTGGACTAGCGGGAGAAACAAGGTTCCGCACACAGATACGCAGTATTTT
TRBV28	TRBD1	15	many	TRBJ2-7	CASSISGTGDYEQYF	TGTGCCAGCAGTATTTCCGGGACAGGGGACTACGAGCAGTACTTC
TRBV7-3	NA	13	many	TRBJ2-1	CASSMTVTHEQFF	TGTGCCAGCAGCATGACAGTAACACATGAGCAGTTCTTC
TRBV24-1	NA	14	many	TRBJ2-2	CATSETANTGELFF	TGTGCCACCAGTGAGACGGCGAACACCGGGGAGCTGTTTTTT
TRBV12-3/TRBV12-4	NA	15	many	TRBJ2-4	CASSSDVGAKNIQYF	TGTGCCAGCAGTTCCGACGTGGGGGCCAAAAACATTCAGTACTTC
TRBV4-1	NA	13	many	TRBJ1-5	CASSQFNNQPQHF	TGCGCCAGCAGCCAGTTCAACAATCAGCCCCAGCATTTT
TRBV20-1	NA	14	many	TRBJ1-4	CSARVGQESEKLFF	TGCAGTGCTAGAGTCGGGCAGGAGAGTGAAAAACTGTTTTTT
TRBV5-1	NA	13	few	TRBJ1-2	CASSQGPPAGYTF	TGCGCCAGCAGCCAGGGACCGCCGGCTGGCTACACCTTC
TRBV12-3/TRBV12-4	NA	13	many	TRBJ1-2	CASNPGTDYGYTF	TGTGCCAGCAACCCCGGGACGGACTATGGCTACACCTTC